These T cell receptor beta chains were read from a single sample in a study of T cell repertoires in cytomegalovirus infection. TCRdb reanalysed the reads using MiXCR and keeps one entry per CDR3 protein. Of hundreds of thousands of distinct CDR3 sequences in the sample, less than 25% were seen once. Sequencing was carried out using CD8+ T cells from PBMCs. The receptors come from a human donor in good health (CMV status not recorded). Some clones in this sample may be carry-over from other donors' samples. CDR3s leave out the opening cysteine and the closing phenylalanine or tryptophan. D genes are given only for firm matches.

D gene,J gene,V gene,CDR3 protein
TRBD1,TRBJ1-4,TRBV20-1,SARDRQGAIEKLF
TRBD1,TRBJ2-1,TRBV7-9,ASSIRQGNEQF
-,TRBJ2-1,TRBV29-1,SVLFLTATYNEQF
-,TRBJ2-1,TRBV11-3,ASSLGPSLDEQF
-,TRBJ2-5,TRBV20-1,SARGRPDPGEEETQY
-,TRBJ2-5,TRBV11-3,ASRGYEETQY
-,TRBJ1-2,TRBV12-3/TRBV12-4,ASRTGDNYGYT
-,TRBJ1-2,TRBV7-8,ASSLGGPRNYGYT
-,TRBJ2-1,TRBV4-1,ASSQDPGEQF
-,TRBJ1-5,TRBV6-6,ASSYGGTNQPQH
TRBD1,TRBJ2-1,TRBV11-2,ASSPHAGQGNNEQF
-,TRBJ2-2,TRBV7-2,ASSPRPEDSPNTGELF
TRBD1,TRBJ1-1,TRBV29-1,SVDGQDGNTEAF
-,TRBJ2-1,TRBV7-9,ASSLTTQGYIDNEQF
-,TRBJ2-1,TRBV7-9,ASSSRGVFGTNNEQF
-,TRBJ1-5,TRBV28,ASSLYEGNQPQH
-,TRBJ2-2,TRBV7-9,ASSPSGHANTGELF
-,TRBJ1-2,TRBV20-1,SAPRQNGYT
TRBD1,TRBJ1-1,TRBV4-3,ASSHHRGGNTEAF
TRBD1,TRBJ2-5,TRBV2,ASLRTGNQETQY
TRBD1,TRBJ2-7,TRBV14,ASSLLKTGPYEQY
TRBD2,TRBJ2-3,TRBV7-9,ASSWTSGSQY
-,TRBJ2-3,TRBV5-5,ASSPRRGAPPTDTQY
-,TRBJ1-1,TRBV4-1,ASSSDSFNTEAF
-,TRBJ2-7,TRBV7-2,ASSFGAGSGYEQY
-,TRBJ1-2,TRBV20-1,SARDDKGYGYT
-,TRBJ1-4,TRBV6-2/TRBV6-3,ASHTAGLGEKLF
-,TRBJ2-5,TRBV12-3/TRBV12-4,ASSFRAEETQY
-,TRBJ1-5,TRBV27,ASGRGNQPQH
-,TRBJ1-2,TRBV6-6,ASSYSSGVMDGYT
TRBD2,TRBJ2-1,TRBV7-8,ASSLATSGNEQF
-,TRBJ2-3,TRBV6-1,ASSSLPSTDTQY
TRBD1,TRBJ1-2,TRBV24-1,ATSDWDSPYGYT
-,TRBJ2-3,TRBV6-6,ASSSPGSKEGDTQY
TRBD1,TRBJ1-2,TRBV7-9,ASSLGQGLRGYT
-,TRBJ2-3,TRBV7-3,ASSLNGDPWTDTQY
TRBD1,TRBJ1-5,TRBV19,ASSWTLQGRKGNQPQH
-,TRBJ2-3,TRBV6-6,ASRTQDTQY
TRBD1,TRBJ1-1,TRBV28,ASSLSGGAATEAF